Listed below are T cell receptor beta chains from one sample, sequenced in a study of T-cell reconstitution after alpha-beta-depleted transplantation in children. In TCRdb, the PCR reads were re-called with MiXCR into one record per CDR3 protein. The sample lists about 350,000 distinct CDR3 sequences; approximately 12% were seen once. This specimen consisted of PBMCs, obtained from the stem cell graft. Source of these receptors: a human donor who donated a stem cell graft to a child with Fanconi anemia. Both conserved end residues are part of each CDR3. A D gene is named only where the DNA matches it firmly. The size entry is marked missing in some rows and otherwise reads once, few, many or a size class.

CASSNRGGTGELFF TGTGCCAGCAGCAACCGAGGGGGAACCGGGGAGCTGTTTTTT . TRBV7-2 . TRBJ2-2
CASSLMGQGDGYTF TGCGCCAGCAGCTTGATGGGACAGGGTGATGGCTACACCTTC TRBD1 TRBV5-1 many TRBJ1-2
CASTRGALSRELFF TGTGCCAGCACCCGAGGAGCCCTAAGTCGGGAGCTGTTTTTT . TRBV7-3 many TRBJ2-2
CASSYAGYRQPQHF TGTGCCAGCAGTTACGCCGGATATCGTCAGCCCCAGCATTTT . TRBV6-5 few TRBJ1-5
CASSLVSVENTGELFF TGCGCCAGCAGCTTGGTATCCGTGGAGAACACCGGGGAGCTGTTTTTT . TRBV5-1 few TRBJ2-2
CASSLGQGVHEQFF TGTGCCAGCAGCCTTGGACAGGGCGTCCATGAGCAGTTCTTC TRBD1 TRBV12-3/TRBV12-4 many TRBJ2-1
CARGDGPNEQFF TGCGCCAGGGGGGACGGTCCCAATGAGCAGTTCTTC . TRBV10-1 many TRBJ2-1
CASSQDGQGEDTQYF TGTGCCAGCAGCCAAGATGGACAGGGCGAAGATACGCAGTATTTT TRBD1 TRBV3-1 . TRBJ2-3
CASSSKSGGSTDTQYF TGTGCCAGCAGCTCAAAATCGGGGGGCAGCACAGATACGCAGTATTTT . TRBV7-2 few TRBJ2-3
CASSWTGGGSPLHF TGTGCCAGCAGCTGGACAGGGGGCGGTTCACCCCTCCACTTT TRBD1 TRBV2 . TRBJ1-6
CASSFTGPFGTGELFF TGTGCCAGCAGTTTTACTGGCCCTTTTGGGACCGGGGAGCTGTTTTTT . TRBV12-3/TRBV12-4 many TRBJ2-2
CASSTGTGGEKLFF TGTGCCAGCAGTACCGGGACAGGGGGTGAAAAACTGTTTTTT TRBD1 TRBV12-3/TRBV12-4 many TRBJ1-4
CASSFYGTVGGELFF TGTGCCAGCAGCTTTTATGGGACAGTCGGCGGGGAGCTGTTTTTT TRBD1 TRBV7-2 few TRBJ2-2
CASSPSPTGLAYGYTF TGTGCCAGCTCGCCGTCCCCGACAGGGTTAGCCTATGGCTACACCTTC TRBD1 TRBV7-6 few TRBJ1-2
CASRTGQSYGYTF TGTGCCAGTAGAACAGGACAATCCTATGGCTACACCTTC . TRBV19 . TRBJ1-2
CASSFYLWEGNTEAFF TGTGCCAGCAGTTTTTACCTGTGGGAAGGGAACACTGAAGCTTTCTTT . TRBV28 few TRBJ1-1
CASSPTVTTEAFF TGTGCCAGCAGTCCGACAGTGACAACTGAAGCTTTCTTT . TRBV6-2/TRBV6-3 . TRBJ1-1
CASSVWAGNTEAFF TGTGCCAGCAGCGTATGGGCGGGGAACACTGAAGCTTTCTTT . TRBV9 . TRBJ1-1
CASSLNEGYEQYF TGCGCCAGCAGCTTGAATGAGGGATACGAGCAGTACTTC . TRBV5-1 few TRBJ2-7
CASSPGLAGAQETQYF TGCGCCAGCAGCCCTGGACTAGCGGGGGCCCAAGAGACCCAGTACTTC TRBD2 TRBV5-1 . TRBJ2-5
CASSLRQGYNEQFF TGTGCCAGCAGCTTAAGACAGGGGTACAATGAGCAGTTCTTC TRBD1 TRBV11-2 . TRBJ2-1
CASSLMGMGTEAFF TGCGCCAGCAGCTTAATGGGAATGGGGACTGAAGCTTTCTTT . TRBV5-1 . TRBJ1-1
CSVGTGGGEQFF TGCAGCGTCGGGACAGGGGGAGGTGAGCAGTTCTTC TRBD1 TRBV29-1 many TRBJ2-1
CASSRSGSAGANVLTF TGTGCCAGCAGCCGGTCAGGGTCCGCTGGGGCCAACGTCCTGACTTTC . TRBV4-2 . TRBJ2-6
CASSPMTGGAGELFF TGTGCCAGCAGCCCCATGACAGGGGGGGCCGGGGAGCTGTTTTTT TRBD1 TRBV11-2 . TRBJ2-2
CASSPRISSSYNEQFF TGTGCCAGCAGTCCACGGATCTCTAGCTCCTACAATGAGCAGTTCTTC . TRBV27 many TRBJ2-1
CASRFREETYNEQFF TGTGCCAGCAGATTCCGGGAGGAAACCTACAATGAGCAGTTCTTC TRBD2 TRBV5-5 . TRBJ2-1
CATSASDRVYNEQFF TGTGCCACCAGTGCTTCGGACAGGGTCTACAATGAGCAGTTCTTC TRBD1 TRBV24-1 few TRBJ2-1
CASCYTNTGELFF TGTGCCAGCTGCTACACGAACACCGGGGAGCTGTTTTTT . TRBV3-1 many TRBJ2-2
CASSMDRSTEAFF TGTGCCAGTAGTATGGACCGGAGCACTGAAGCTTTCTTT . TRBV19 many TRBJ1-1
CASSSGTVVADTQYF TGCGCCAGCAGTTCCGGGACAGTAGTCGCAGATACGCAGTATTTT TRBD1 TRBV5-1 few TRBJ2-3
CASSFDGSNYGYTF TGTGCCAGCAGTTTCGACGGCTCTAACTATGGCTACACCTTC . TRBV12-3/TRBV12-4 . TRBJ1-2
CSAHTKRTSYTDTQYF TGCAGTGCCCACACTAAAAGGACATCTTACACAGATACGCAGTATTTT . TRBV20-1 few TRBJ2-3
CSARDIGQLNTEAFF TGCAGTGCTAGAGATATTGGACAGCTAAACACTGAAGCTTTCTTT . TRBV20-1 . TRBJ1-1
CASSVLPGQVLYQQYF TGTGCCAGCAGCGTGCTTCCGGGACAGGTTCTTTATCAGCAGTACTTC TRBD1 TRBV9 . TRBJ2-7
CSARDRNRAYGYTF TGCAGTGCTAGAGATCGGAACAGGGCCTATGGCTACACCTTC . TRBV20-1 few TRBJ1-2
CASREEVESQPQHF TGCGCCAGCAGGGAGGAAGTTGAAAGTCAGCCCCAGCATTTT . TRBV10-2 many TRBJ1-5
CASRPGANTGELFF TGTGCCAGTAGGCCAGGGGCGAACACCGGGGAGCTGTTTTTT . TRBV19 many TRBJ2-2